These 21 T cell receptor beta chains came from one sample sequenced in a study of regulatory T cells in long-lasting Graves disease. Described time point: newly diagnosed GD, antithyroid drugs for less than 3 months. Preparation of the TCR library used RNA extracted from PBMCs. Library construction for TCR beta used iRepertoire HTBI primers and Arm-PCR of CDR3 regions. TCRdb passed the multiplex PCR reads through MiXCR, listing each CDR3 protein once. The table has hundreds of thousands of distinct CDR3 sequences, 16% seen once. The same data also went into a second study, on T cells in Graves' hyperthyroidism and ophthalmopathy.

The specimen was peripheral blood mononuclear cells (PBMCs), collected at new diagnosis, from a patient treated with antithyroid drugs. The receptors stem from a woman aged 25 to 39 with Graves disease.

This clonotype was counted many times. The V gene is TRBV6-1, the J gene TRBJ1-1, with 12 bases fitting TRBD1. The CDR3 is 16 residues long. The germline V gene has CDR1 MNHNS and CDR2 SASEGT. Unmatched junction bases numbered 6, after V lost 6 bases and J lost 1 base. CDR3 protein: CASSAGTGGRNTEAFF. The DNA of the CDR3 is TGTGCCAGCAGCGCCGGGACAGGGGGCAGGAACACTGAAGCTTTCTTT.

This clonotype appeared a few times. This chain links TRBV7-9 with TRBJ2-1; D may be TRBD1 (6 bases). In germline, CDR1 is SEHNR, CDR2 FQNEAQ (reference sequence). Trimming shortened V by 8 bases and J by 3 bases, and 14 bases separated the two germline ends. The CDR3 runs 14 residues. The CDR3 loop reads CASGRGQSYNEQFF. In DNA, the CDR3 is TGTGCCAGCGGTCGCGGACAGAGCTACAATGAGCAGTTCTTC. Full variable domain (outside the CDR3, taken from reference TRBV7-9 and TRBJ2-1): DTGVSQNPRHKITKRGQNVTFRCDPISEHNRLYWYRQTLGQGPEFLTYFQNEAQLEKSRLLSDRFSAERPKGSFSTLEIQRTEQGDSAMYLCASGRGQSYNEQFFGPGTRLTVL.

This clonotype has just a few counts. The J gene is TRBJ2-3, the V gene TRBV7-2; 8 bases agree with TRBD1. The trim removed 5 bases at V and 1 base at J, leaving 14 bases unmatched. The CDR3 is 18 amino acids. Germline V gene lookup returns CDR1 SGHTA and CDR2 FQGNSA. CDR3 residues: CASSLKAGGAMGTDTQYF. Written as DNA, the CDR3 is TGTGCCAGCAGCCTAAAGGCAGGGGGCGCAATGGGCACAGATACGCAGTATTTT.

This clonotype was picked up many times. V usage is TRBV7-2 and J usage is TRBJ1-2; 8 bases fit TRBD1. V was clipped by 5 bases and J by 4 bases; unmatched bases: 9. Germline lookup yields CDR1 SGHTA and CDR2 FQGNSA. The CDR3 spans 15 residues. The CDR3 is CASSARNDRGYGYTF. The CDR3 DNA is TGTGCCAGCAGCGCACGGAACGACAGGGGCTATGGCTACACCTTC. Using reference TRBV7-2 and TRBJ1-2 for the parts outside the CDR3, the full variable domain is GAGVSQSPSNKVTEKGKDVELRCDPISGHTALYWYRQSLGQGLEFLIYFQGNSAPDKSGLPSDRFSAERTGGSVSTLTIQRTQQEDSAVYLCASSARNDRGYGYTFGSGTRLTVV.

This clonotype was counted at least ten times. This chain joins TRBV6-1 and TRBJ1-2; D call uncertain. Germline V lookup: CDR1 MNHNS, CDR2 SASEGT. The germline V and J ends were trimmed by 4 bases and 8 bases, with 8 bases remaining between them. The CDR3 is 11 residues long. CDR3 coding DNA: TGTGCCAGCAGTGGCCTCGGCGGCTACACCTTC. Encoded protein: CASSGLGGYTF.

This chain uses TRBV4-1 with TRBJ2-1; 9 nucleotides match TRBD1. The CDR3 is made up of 15 amino acids. Germline trimming cut 4 bases from V and 6 bases from J; bases unmatched to any gene: 7. CDR1 is MGHRA, CDR2 YSYEKL, per germline. This CDR3 reads CASSPGTGLGNEQFF. CDR3 coding DNA: TGCGCCAGCAGCCCCGGGACAGGGCTTGGCAATGAGCAGTTCTTC.

This clonotype was observed a few times. The chain uses TRBV19 and TRBJ2-1; TRBD1 aligns across 7 bases. Gene TRBJ2-5 matches the end of the DNA better, so the J call may be wrong. The CDR3 is 15 amino acids. Per the germline V gene, CDR1 is LNHDA and CDR2 is SQIVND (reference sequence). This chain's CDR3 is CASTPGTASQETQYF. The CDR3 DNA follows: TGTGCCAGTACACCCGGGACAGCCAGCCAAGAGACCCAGTACTTC.

At least ten counts were recorded for this clonotype. V is TRBV10-3 and J is TRBJ1-1; weak D call: TRBD1 (5 bases). Germline V CDR1 and CDR2: ENHRY, SYGVKD. The V gene lost 3 bases and the J gene lost 3 bases, with 11 bases spanning the gap. The CDR3 covers 14 residues. The CDR3 DNA follows: TGTGCCATCAGTGACAGGGCATCGGACACTGAAGCTTTCTTT. Amino acids: CAISDRASDTEAFF.

The J gene is TRBJ1-4, the V gene TRBV12-3 or TRBV12-4; 7 bases line up with TRBD1. V shed 6 bases and J 6 bases; nucleotides not matched to a gene: 10. The CDR3 runs to 15 residues. DNA of the CDR3: TGTGCCAGCAGGCAGAACAGGGGAGGGGATGAAAAACTGTTTTTT. Its translation is CASRQNRGGDEKLFF.

This clonotype was found many times. The chain uses TRBV15 and TRBJ2-7; unclear D gene. The CDR3 extends over 14 amino acids. The V and J ends lost 1 base and 5 bases respectively, with 12 bases between them. The germline gives CDR1 LNHNV, CDR2 YYDKDF (reference sequence). The CDR3 DNA sequence: TGTGCCACCAGCAGAGTAGACGGGCCGGACGAGCAGTACTTC. Translating gives CATSRVDGPDEQYF.

This clonotype appeared many times. The V and J genes are TRBV7-9 and TRBJ2-7; D gene ambiguous. The V gene lost 1 base and the J gene lost 6 bases, with 22 bases spanning the gap. Per germline, CDR1 SEHNR and CDR2 FQNEAQ (reference sequence). CDR3 length: 17 residues. The CDR3 DNA sequence: TGTGCCAGCAGCTTAGTTGGTACACTATTCCCCTCCCTCGAGCAGTACTTC. Translation: CASSLVGTLFPSLEQYF.

This clonotype was recorded at least ten times. The chain employs TRBV7-2 and TRBJ2-5; D possibly corresponds to TRBD2 (6 bases). V shed 5 bases and J shed 4 bases, with 17 bases lying between them. The CDR3 runs 15 residues. Germline V gene data show CDR1 as SGHTA and CDR2 as FQGNSA. CDR3 sequence (DNA): TGTGCCAGCAGCATCCGGGAGTCACCTTTAGAGACCCAGTACTTC. This codes for CASSIRESPLETQYF.

The chain uses TRBV30 and TRBJ2-5; TRBD1 agrees at 9 bases. The length of the CDR3 is 13 residues. J was trimmed by 4 bases and V by 3 bases; bases with no gene match: 3. The germline gives CDR1 GTSNPN, CDR2 SVGIG (reference sequence). The CDR3 coding sequence is TGTGCCTGGAGACAGGGGGCAAGAGAGACCCAGTACTTC. This encodes CAWRQGARETQYF.

This clonotype has at least ten counts. The chain couples TRBV6-5 to TRBJ2-5, with no clear D. CDR3 length equals 13 residues. Trimming cost V 0 bases and J 3 bases, with 5 bases left between them. Germline loops: CDR1 MNHEY, CDR2 SVGAGI. The CDR3 region has the DNA TGTGCCAGCAGTTACTCGGGAAAAGAGACCCAGTACTTC. As protein: CASSYSGKETQYF.

This clonotype occurred a few times. The chain combines TRBV6-5 with TRBJ2-6; TRBD2 is a possible D gene (5 bases). Between the trimmed V and J ends, which lost 0 bases and 1 base, there was a span of 7 bases. Germline assignment: CDR1 MNHEY and CDR2 SVGAGI. The CDR3 extends over 16 amino acids. The CDR3 DNA reads TGTGCCAGCAGTTACTCGAGGGTTTCTGGGGCCAACGTCCTGACTTTC. This translates into CASSYSRVSGANVLTF.

This chain links TRBV29-1 with TRBJ2-1, with TRBD1 as a possible D gene (6 bases). Trimming took off 4 bases at V and 2 bases at J, with 9 bases between the two ends. Germline CDR1 reads SQVTM; CDR2 reads ANQGSEA. The CDR3 consists of 13 residues. CDR3 in amino acids: CSVVGGPYNEQFF. CDR3 in DNA: TGCAGCGTTGTTGGGGGCCCCTACAATGAGCAGTTCTTC.

This clonotype was detected ten times or more. The rearrangement joins TRBV28 to TRBJ1-5; 7 positions match TRBD1. Trimming took 7 bases from V and 3 from J; bases not matched to a gene: 6. This CDR3 is 14 amino acids long. Germline V gene lookup returns CDR1 MDHEN and CDR2 SYDVKM. The CDR3 here is CASTPDRVNQPQHF. In nucleotides, the CDR3 is TGTGCCAGCACCCCCGACAGGGTCAATCAGCCCCAGCATTTT.

Only a few counts were recorded for this clonotype. The chain has TRBV20-1 and TRBJ2-7, with TRBD2 matching 8 bases. Trimming took 3 bases from V and 3 from J; bases not matched to a gene: 7. The CDR3 has 14 residues. In germline, CDR1 is DFQATT, CDR2 SNEGSKA (reference sequence). CDR3: CSASPAGGVYEQYF. CDR3 DNA: TGCAGTGCTAGCCCGGCGGGAGGAGTCTACGAGCAGTACTTC.

This clonotype was counted at least ten times. The chain recombines TRBV7-3 with TRBJ1-1, with TRBD1 identical over 8 bases. The germline CDR1 and CDR2 sequences are SGHTA and FQGTGA. This CDR3 spans 13 amino acids. Trimming removed 4 bases from V and 8 bases from J; junction bases left unmatched: 6. The CDR3 region is CASSWTGWGEAFF. The DNA of the CDR3 is TGTGCCAGCAGCTGGACAGGGTGGGGAGAAGCTTTCTTT. Full variable domain (outside the CDR3, taken from reference TRBV7-3 and TRBJ1-1): GAGVSQTPSNKVTEKGKYVELRCDPISGHTALYWYRQSLGQGPEFLIYFQGTGAADDSGLPNDRFFAVRPEGSVSTLKIQRTERGDSAVYLCASSWTGWGEAFFGQGTRLTVV.

This clonotype was seen more than once but under ten times. This chain uses TRBV19 with TRBJ2-2; the D gene is possibly TRBD1 (5 bases). Germline loops: CDR1 LNHDA, CDR2 SQIVND (reference sequence). Trimming stripped 4 bases from V and 5 bases from J, with 20 bases between. The CDR3 is 17 amino acids. The chain's CDR3 is CASSSQGASQRTGELFF. CDR3 nucleotides: TGTGCCAGTAGTAGCCAGGGCGCAAGCCAAAGAACCGGGGAGCTGTTTTTT.

In regard to this clonotype: One end of the junction fails to match germline, which may point to a read error. This chain joins TRBV20-1 and TRBJ2-4; 7 bases fit TRBD2. Germline CDR1 is DFQATT and CDR2 is SNEGSKA (reference sequence). The CDR3 is 14 residues long. CDR3 DNA: TGCAGTGCTCCGCAGGCGGGAGCCATAAACATTCAGTACTTC. This gives the protein CSAPQAGAINIQYF.